This T cell receptor beta chain was identified during a study of blood T cell repertoires in COVID-19. At the level of the study: COVID-19 samples, acute and convalescent, were from the United States, Italy and Spain.

V was shortened by 3 bases and J by 2 bases, with 11 bases between the two germline ends. The CDR3 is 14 residues long. CDR1 is MNHEY, CDR2 SMNVEV, per germline (reference sequence). TCRdb keeps only in-frame clones here, not all; method: immunoSEQ multiplex PCR. This table has roughly 250,000 clones, around 85% appearing once. This sequence was found in a human donor with COVID-19, enrolled during active disease. The donor label of this sample is uncertain. The specimen was peripheral blood. J is TRBJ2-7 and V is TRBV27; tentatively, D is TRBD1 (6 bases). The CDR3 nucleotides read TGTGCCAGCAGTTTCATACAGGGTACCTACGAGCAGTACTTC. Its protein product is CASSFIQGTYEQYF.